These T cell receptor beta chains were read from a single sample in a study of T-cell reconstitution after alpha-beta-depleted transplantation in children. TCRdb re-called the PCR reads with MiXCR, one entry per CDR3 protein. The table includes approximately 800,000 distinct CDR3 sequences, 15% to 20% detected once. The material sequenced was PBMCs, mostly from graft donor cells, taken 360 days after TCRalphabeta/CD19-depleted stem cell transplant. These receptors came from a male patient under 18 who had a stem cell transplant for acute lymphoblastic leukemia, so the T cells may come from the graft donor. CDR3s include the opening cysteine and the closing phenylalanine or tryptophan. The order of the fields is J gene, V gene, clone size, D gene, CDR3 DNA, CDR3 protein. The D gene is left open where the match is weak. Expanded clones get a size class; other rows say once, few or many, or leave the size out.

TRBJ2-7 | TRBV18 | NA | TRBD2 | TGTGCCAGCTCCCCGAGCGGGAGGCTAGAATACGAGCAGTACTTC | CASSPSGRLEYEQYF
TRBJ1-5 | TRBV27 | NA | TRBD1 | TGTGCCAGCGGGACAGGGCTTAATCAGCCCCAGCATTTT | CASGTGLNQPQHF
TRBJ2-1 | TRBV5-1 | few | TRBD2 | TGCGCCAGCAGCTTGGCCTTTGGACTAGCAAGGAATGAGCAGTTCTTC | CASSLAFGLARNEQFF
TRBJ2-3 | TRBV4-1 | few | NA | TGCGCCAGCAGCCAATCGGGGATACCCAGCTCCACAGATACGCAGTATTTT | CASSQSGIPSSTDTQYF
TRBJ2-7 | TRBV20-1 | NA | TRBD1 | TGCAGTGCTAGAGATGGGGCCAGGGGGTTTTCGGCCTACGAGCAGTACTTC | CSARDGARGFSAYEQYF
TRBJ2-7 | TRBV10-3 | NA | NA | TGTGCCATCAGTGATGATTACGAGCAGTACTTC | CAISDDYEQYF
TRBJ2-3 | TRBV7-3 | few | TRBD1 | TGTGCCAGCAGCTTAACCCCCGGACAGGGAGGAGGCACAGATACGCAGTATTTT | CASSLTPGQGGGTDTQYF
TRBJ2-7 | TRBV6-5 | few | TRBD1 | TGTGCCAGCAGTTACTGGGGGACAGGAGCTTTCTACGAGCAGTACTTC | CASSYWGTGAFYEQYF
TRBJ2-7 | TRBV10-3 | NA | TRBD1 | TGTGCCATCAGTTCACAGGGGGCAGCCTACGAGCAGTACTTC | CAISSQGAAYEQYF
TRBJ1-6 | TRBV13 | NA | TRBD1 | TGTGCCAGCAGCTTCATCAGGGGGCCCTCACCCCTCCACTTT | CASSFIRGPSPLHF
TRBJ1-1 | TRBV4-1 | NA | TRBD1 | TGCGCCAGCAGCCAAAACAGGGGGATGACTGAAGCTTTCTTT | CASSQNRGMTEAFF
TRBJ2-3 | TRBV29-1 | NA | TRBD1 | TGCAGCGTTGAGGACAGGGGGCAAGGGGCCACAGATACGCAGTATTTT | CSVEDRGQGATDTQYF
TRBJ2-3 | TRBV5-1 | many | TRBD2 | TGCGCCAGCAGCTTGGATACTAGCGGGTTGAGGGATACGCAGTATTTT | CASSLDTSGLRDTQYF
TRBJ1-4 | TRBV5-8 | few | NA | TGTGCCAGCAGCATCACTAACACAGGGGAAAAACTGTTTTTT | CASSITNTGEKLFF
TRBJ2-1 | TRBV5-1 | NA | NA | TGCGCCAGCATTAAATTGAGGCGCTACTCCTACAATGAGCAGTTCTTC | CASIKLRRYSYNEQFF
TRBJ2-1 | TRBV25-1 | NA | TRBD2 | TGTGCCAGCTGCGGACTAGGTTTCAATGAGCAGTTCTTC | CASCGLGFNEQFF
TRBJ1-1 | TRBV27 | few | NA | TGTGCCAGCACCCTCAAAACGGGGTTGGACACTGAAGCTTTCTTT | CASTLKTGLDTEAFF
TRBJ2-5 | TRBV20-1 | few | NA | TGCAGTGCTAGAGAGAGTCTAGCGACAGAGACCCAGTACTTC | CSARESLATETQYF
TRBJ2-1 | TRBV29-1 | NA | NA | TGCAGCGTTGAATACCCCTACAATGAGCAGTTCTTC | CSVEYPYNEQFF
TRBJ2-7 | TRBV20-1 | few | NA | TGCAGTGCTAGAGCGCGACCCGACAGAGCCTACGAGCAGTACTTC | CSARARPDRAYEQYF
TRBJ1-4 | TRBV7-9 | many | NA | TGTGCCAGCAGCTCCTCTGGCGAAAAACTGTTTTTT | CASSSSGEKLFF
TRBJ2-5 | TRBV24-1 | NA | TRBD2 | TGTGCCACCAGTGGTTCGGGAGGGCCTTTGGAGACCCAGTACTTC | CATSGSGGPLETQYF
TRBJ2-5 | TRBV12-3/TRBV12-4 | few | TRBD1 | TGTGCCAGCAGACCAGGACAGGGACGGGGAGAGACCCAGTACTTC | CASRPGQGRGETQYF
TRBJ2-1 | TRBV12-3/TRBV12-4 | NA | NA | TGTGCCAGCAGTTTACTATCCCTATCCTGGGGGTACAATGAGCAGTTCTTC | CASSLLSLSWGYNEQFF
TRBJ1-3 | TRBV20-1 | few | NA | TGCAGTGCTAGAGATCTCGAGAAAGGGGACGCTGGAAACACCATATATTTT | CSARDLEKGDAGNTIYF
TRBJ2-5 | TRBV15 | few | NA | TGTGCCACCAGCAGCGAACAGGGCGGGGAAGAGACCCAGTACTTC | CATSSEQGGEETQYF
TRBJ2-1 | TRBV20-1 | many | NA | TGCAGTGCTAGCCCCGGAAATTACAATGAGCAGTTCTTC | CSASPGNYNEQFF
TRBJ2-1 | TRBV20-1 | few | NA | TGCAGTGCTAGAAGGGGGTACAGCTCCTACAATGAGCAGTTCTTC | CSARRGYSSYNEQFF
TRBJ2-2 | TRBV12-3/TRBV12-4 | NA | TRBD1 | TGTGCCAGCAGTTTGGGGACAGCTGCCGGGGAGCTGTTTTTT | CASSLGTAAGELFF
TRBJ2-7 | TRBV11-1 | NA | TRBD2 | TGTGCCAGCAGCCCCGCGGGTTGGCGGGAGGGCCGTCGGCTCATTACGAGTGAGCAGTACTTC | CASSPAGWREGRRLITSEQYF
TRBJ1-6 | TRBV12-3/TRBV12-4 | few | NA | TGTGCCAGCAGTTTAGCGATGACTAATTCACCCCTCCACTTT | CASSLAMTNSPLHF
TRBJ2-1 | TRBV3-1 | many | TRBD2 | TGTGCCAGCAGCCAAGATGGGACTAGCGGGAGGGATGAGCAGTTCTTC | CASSQDGTSGRDEQFF
TRBJ2-7 | TRBV29-1 | many | NA | TGCAGCGCCGTTTGGGGCCACTACGAGCAGTACTTC | CSAVWGHYEQYF
TRBJ2-7 | TRBV4-1 | NA | TRBD1 | TGCGCCAGCAGCCAAGATCGGGACAGGGGGTACGAGCAGTACTTC | CASSQDRDRGYEQYF
TRBJ2-7 | TRBV9 | few | TRBD2 | TGTGCCAGCAGCGAGACTAGCGGGATCACTTCCGAGCAGTACTTC | CASSETSGITSEQYF
TRBJ2-5 | TRBV5-1 | few | TRBD1 | TGCGCCAGCAGCTGGAAGGGACAGGGGAGTCAAGAGACCCAGTACTTC | CASSWKGQGSQETQYF
TRBJ2-3 | TRBV5-1 | many | NA | TGCGCCAGCAGCTTGATCCTCGCAGATACGCAGTATTTT | CASSLILADTQYF
TRBJ2-3 | TRBV12-3/TRBV12-4 | NA | NA | TGTGCCAGCAGTTCCCGGCAGGATTACACAGATACGCAGTATTTT | CASSSRQDYTDTQYF
TRBJ2-1 | TRBV3-1 | NA | TRBD2 | TGTGCCAGCAGCCAAAGGGGACTAGCGGTCCCGAGCTCCTACAATGAGCAGTTCTTC | CASSQRGLAVPSSYNEQFF
TRBJ2-1 | TRBV6-9 | NA | NA | TGTGCCAGCAGTTATTGGGGCAATGAGCAGTTCTTC | CASSYWGNEQFF
TRBJ2-2 | TRBV7-3 | few | NA | TGTGCCAGCAGCTCCTGGACAGTCTCCACCGGGGAGCTGTTTTTT | CASSSWTVSTGELFF
TRBJ1-2 | TRBV18 | few | NA | TGTGCCAGCTCACCAAGGGGTCGGAGAGGCTACACCTTC | CASSPRGRRGYTF
TRBJ2-1 | TRBV7-9 | NA | NA | TGTGCCAGCAGCTTCGCCCAAGTCAATGAGCAGTTCTTC | CASSFAQVNEQFF
TRBJ2-7 | TRBV3-1 | NA | NA | TGTGCCAGCAGCCAAGAAAAAGGGACTTATTCCTACGAGCAGTACTTC | CASSQEKGTYSYEQYF
TRBJ1-6 | TRBV7-3 | few | NA | TGTGCCAGCAGCTTAAGGACAGCTAATTCACCCCTCCACTTT | CASSLRTANSPLHF
TRBJ1-2 | TRBV5-1 | few | TRBD1 | TGCGCCAGCAGCTTGGCCCCCGACAGGGGTAGAGGCTACACCTTC | CASSLAPDRGRGYTF
TRBJ2-1 | TRBV19 | few | TRBD1 | TGTGCCAGTGCGGGACAGGGCCTTAGCTCCTACAATGAGCAGTTCTTC | CASAGQGLSSYNEQFF
TRBJ2-3 | TRBV9 | many | TRBD2 | TGTGCCAGCAGCGGGGACTATAGCCTGAGCACAGATACGCAGTATTTT | CASSGDYSLSTDTQYF